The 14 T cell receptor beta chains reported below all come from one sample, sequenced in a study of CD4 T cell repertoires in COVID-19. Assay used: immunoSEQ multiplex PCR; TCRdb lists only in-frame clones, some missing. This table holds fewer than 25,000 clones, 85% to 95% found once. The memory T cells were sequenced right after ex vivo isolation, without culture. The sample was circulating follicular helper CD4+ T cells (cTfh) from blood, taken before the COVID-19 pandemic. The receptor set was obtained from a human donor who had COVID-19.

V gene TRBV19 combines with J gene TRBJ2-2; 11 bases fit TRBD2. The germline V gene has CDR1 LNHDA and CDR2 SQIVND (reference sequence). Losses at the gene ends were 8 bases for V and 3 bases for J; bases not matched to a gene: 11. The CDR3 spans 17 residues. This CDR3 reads CASGQPGTSGYTGELFF. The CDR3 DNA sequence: TGTGCCAGTGGACAGCCCGGGACTAGCGGCTACACCGGGGAGCTGTTTTTT.

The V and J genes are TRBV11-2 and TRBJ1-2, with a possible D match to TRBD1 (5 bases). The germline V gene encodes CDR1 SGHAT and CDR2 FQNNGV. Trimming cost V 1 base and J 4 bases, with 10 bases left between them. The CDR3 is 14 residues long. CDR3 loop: CASSLVGQAYGYTF. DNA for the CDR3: TGTGCCAGCAGCTTAGTGGGGCAGGCCTATGGCTACACCTTC. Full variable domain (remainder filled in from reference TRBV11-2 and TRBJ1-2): EAGVAQSPRYKIIEKRQSVAFWCNPISGHATLYWYQQILGQGPKLLIQFQNNGVVDDSQLPKDRFSAERLKGVDSTLKIQPAKLEDSAVYLCASSLVGQAYGYTFGSGTRLTVV.

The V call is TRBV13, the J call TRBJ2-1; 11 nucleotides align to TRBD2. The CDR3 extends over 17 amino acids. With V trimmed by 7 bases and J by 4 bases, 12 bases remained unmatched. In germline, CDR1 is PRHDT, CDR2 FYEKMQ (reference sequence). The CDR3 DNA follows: TGTGCCAGCACCCTCCGCGTCGGGACTAGCGGTTACAATGAGCAGTTCTTC. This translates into CASTLRVGTSGYNEQFF.

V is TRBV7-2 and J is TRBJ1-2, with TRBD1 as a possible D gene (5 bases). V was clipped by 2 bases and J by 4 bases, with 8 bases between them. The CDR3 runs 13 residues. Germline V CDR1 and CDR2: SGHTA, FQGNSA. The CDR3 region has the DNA TGTGCCAGCAGCTTACACCAGGGCTATGGCTACACCTTC. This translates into CASSLHQGYGYTF.

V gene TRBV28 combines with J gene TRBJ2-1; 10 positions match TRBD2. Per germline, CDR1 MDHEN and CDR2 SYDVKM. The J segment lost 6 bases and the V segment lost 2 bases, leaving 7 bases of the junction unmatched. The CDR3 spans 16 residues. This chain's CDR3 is CASSLPIAGGLNEQFF. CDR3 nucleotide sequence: TGTGCCAGCAGTTTACCGATAGCGGGGGGCCTCAATGAGCAGTTCTTC.

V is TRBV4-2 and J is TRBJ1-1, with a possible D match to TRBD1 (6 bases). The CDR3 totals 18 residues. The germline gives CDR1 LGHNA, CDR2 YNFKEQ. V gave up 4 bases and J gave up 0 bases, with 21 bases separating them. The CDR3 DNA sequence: TGTGCCAGCAGCCCGATTCAACAGGGATGGGGCATGAACACTGAAGCTTTCTTT. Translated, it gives CASSPIQQGWGMNTEAFF.

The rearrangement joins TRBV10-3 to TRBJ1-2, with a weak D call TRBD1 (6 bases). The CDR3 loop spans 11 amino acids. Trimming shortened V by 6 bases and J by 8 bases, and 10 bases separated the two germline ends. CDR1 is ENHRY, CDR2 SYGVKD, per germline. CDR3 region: CAISPGEGYTF. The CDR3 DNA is TGTGCCATCAGCCCAGGGGAGGGCTACACCTTC.

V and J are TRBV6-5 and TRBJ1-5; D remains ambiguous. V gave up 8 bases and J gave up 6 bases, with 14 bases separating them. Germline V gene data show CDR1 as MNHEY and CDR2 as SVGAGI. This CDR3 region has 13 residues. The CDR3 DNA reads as TGTGCCAGCCGCCTGGCAGCGCTTCAGCCCCAGCATTTT. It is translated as CASRLAALQPQHF.

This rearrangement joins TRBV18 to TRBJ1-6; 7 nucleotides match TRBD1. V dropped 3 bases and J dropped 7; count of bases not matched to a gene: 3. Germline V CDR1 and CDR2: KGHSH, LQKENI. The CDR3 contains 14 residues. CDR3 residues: CASSPTGVNSPLHF. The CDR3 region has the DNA TGTGCCAGCTCACCCACAGGGGTAAATTCACCCCTCCACTTT.

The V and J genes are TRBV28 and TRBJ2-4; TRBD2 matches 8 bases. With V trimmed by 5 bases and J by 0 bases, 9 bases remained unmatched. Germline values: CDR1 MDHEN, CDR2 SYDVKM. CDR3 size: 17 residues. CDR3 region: CASSPRGGSLAKNIQYF. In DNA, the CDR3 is TGTGCCAGCAGTCCCCGGGGGGGTTCACTAGCCAAAAACATTCAGTACTTC. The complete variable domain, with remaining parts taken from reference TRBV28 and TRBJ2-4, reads DVKVTQSSRYLVKRTGEKVFLECVQDMDHENMFWYRQDPGLGLRLIYFSYDVKMKEKGDIPEGYSVSREKKERFSLILESASTNQTSMYLCASSPRGGSLAKNIQYFGAGTRLSVL.

CDR3 protein: CASSSINRGTEAFF. The CDR3 nucleotides are TGTGCCAGTAGTTCCATCAACAGGGGAACTGAAGCTTTCTTT. V and J are TRBV19 and TRBJ1-1, with 7 bases identical to TRBD1. Per the germline V gene, CDR1 is LNHDA and CDR2 is SQIVND (reference sequence). The V gene end was trimmed by 5 bases and the J gene end by 5 bases; junction bases not matched to a gene: 8. The CDR3 has 14 residues.

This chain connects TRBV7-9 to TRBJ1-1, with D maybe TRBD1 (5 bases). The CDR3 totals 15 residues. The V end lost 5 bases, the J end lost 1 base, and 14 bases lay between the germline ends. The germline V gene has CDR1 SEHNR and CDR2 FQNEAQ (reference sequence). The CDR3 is CASSQIQVTNTEAFF. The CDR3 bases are TGTGCCAGCAGCCAAATACAGGTTACGAACACTGAAGCTTTCTTT.

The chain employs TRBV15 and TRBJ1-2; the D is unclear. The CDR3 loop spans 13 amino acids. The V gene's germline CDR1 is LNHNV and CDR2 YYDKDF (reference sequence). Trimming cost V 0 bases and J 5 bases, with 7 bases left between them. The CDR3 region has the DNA TGTGCCACCAGCAGAGACCAAACTTATGGCTACACCTTC. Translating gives CATSRDQTYGYTF.

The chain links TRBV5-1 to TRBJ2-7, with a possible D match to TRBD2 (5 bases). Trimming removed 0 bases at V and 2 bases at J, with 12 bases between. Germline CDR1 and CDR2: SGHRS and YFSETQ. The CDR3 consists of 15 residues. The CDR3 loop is CASSLDPGSPYEQYF. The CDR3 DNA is TGCGCCAGCAGCTTGGATCCGGGGTCCCCCTACGAGCAGTACTTC.